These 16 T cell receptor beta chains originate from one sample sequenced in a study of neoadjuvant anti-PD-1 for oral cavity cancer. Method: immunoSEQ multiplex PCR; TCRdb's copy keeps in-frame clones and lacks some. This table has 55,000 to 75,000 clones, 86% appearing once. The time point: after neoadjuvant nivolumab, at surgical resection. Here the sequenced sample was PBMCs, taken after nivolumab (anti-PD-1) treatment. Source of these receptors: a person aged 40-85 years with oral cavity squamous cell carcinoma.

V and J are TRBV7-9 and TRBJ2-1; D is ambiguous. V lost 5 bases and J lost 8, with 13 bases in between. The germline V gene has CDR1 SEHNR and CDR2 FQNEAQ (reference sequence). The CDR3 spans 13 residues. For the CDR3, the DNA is TGTGCCAGCAGCACGAACTTAGGCGATGAGCAGTTCTTC. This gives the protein CASSTNLGDEQFF.

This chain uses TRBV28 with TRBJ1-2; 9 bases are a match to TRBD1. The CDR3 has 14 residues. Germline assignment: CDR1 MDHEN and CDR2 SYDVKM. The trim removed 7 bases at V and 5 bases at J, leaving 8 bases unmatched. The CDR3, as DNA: TGTGCCAGCAACCTACAGGGGGCAAGGTATGGCTACACCTTC. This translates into CASNLQGARYGYTF.

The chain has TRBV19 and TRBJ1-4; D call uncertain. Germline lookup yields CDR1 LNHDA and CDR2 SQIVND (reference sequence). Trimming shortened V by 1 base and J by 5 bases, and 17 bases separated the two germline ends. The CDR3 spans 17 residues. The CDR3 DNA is TGTGCCAGTAGTATAGGACTTAGTTTAGGCGCGAATGAAAAACTGTTTTTT. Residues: CASSIGLSLGANEKLFF.

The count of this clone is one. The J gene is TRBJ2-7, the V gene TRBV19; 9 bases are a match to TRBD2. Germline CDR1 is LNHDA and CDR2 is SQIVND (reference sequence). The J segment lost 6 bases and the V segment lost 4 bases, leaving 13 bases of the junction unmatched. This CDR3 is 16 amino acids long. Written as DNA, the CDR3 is TGTGCCAGTAGTAGGCTCCGGGTAGCGGGAGATGTCGAGCAGTACTTC. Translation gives CASSRLRVAGDVEQYF.

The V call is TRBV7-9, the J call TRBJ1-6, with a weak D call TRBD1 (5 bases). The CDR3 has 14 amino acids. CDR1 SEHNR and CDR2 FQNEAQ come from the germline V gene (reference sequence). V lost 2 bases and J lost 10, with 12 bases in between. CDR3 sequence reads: CASSLSRARSPLHF. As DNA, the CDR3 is TGTGCCAGCAGCTTAAGCAGGGCAAGATCACCCCTCCACTTT.

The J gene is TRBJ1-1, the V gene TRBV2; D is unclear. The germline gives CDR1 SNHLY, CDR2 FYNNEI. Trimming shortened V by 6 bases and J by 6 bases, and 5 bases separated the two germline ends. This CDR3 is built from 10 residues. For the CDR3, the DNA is TGTGCCAGCAGGATCCCTGAAGCTTTCTTT. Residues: CASRIPEAFF.

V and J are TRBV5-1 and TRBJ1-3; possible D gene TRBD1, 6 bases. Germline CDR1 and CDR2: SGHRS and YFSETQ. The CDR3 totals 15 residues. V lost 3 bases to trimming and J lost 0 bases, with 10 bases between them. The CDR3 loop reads CASSWGHSSGNTIYF. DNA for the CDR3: TGCGCCAGCAGCTGGGGACACAGCTCTGGAAACACCATATATTTT.

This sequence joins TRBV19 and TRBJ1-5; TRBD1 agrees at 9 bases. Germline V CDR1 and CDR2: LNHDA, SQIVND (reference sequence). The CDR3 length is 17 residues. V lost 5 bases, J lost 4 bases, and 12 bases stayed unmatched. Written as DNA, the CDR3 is TGTGCCAGTAGTTCGGGGACAGGGTATGGGCCAAATCAGCCCCAGCATTTT. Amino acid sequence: CASSSGTGYGPNQPQHF.

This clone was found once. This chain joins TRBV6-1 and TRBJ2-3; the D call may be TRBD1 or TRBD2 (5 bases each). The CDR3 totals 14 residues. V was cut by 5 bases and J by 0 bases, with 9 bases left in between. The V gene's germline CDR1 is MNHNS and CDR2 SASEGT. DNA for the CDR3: TGTGCCAGCAGTCTCCGGGACAGCACAGATACGCAGTATTTT. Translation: CASSLRDSTDTQYF.

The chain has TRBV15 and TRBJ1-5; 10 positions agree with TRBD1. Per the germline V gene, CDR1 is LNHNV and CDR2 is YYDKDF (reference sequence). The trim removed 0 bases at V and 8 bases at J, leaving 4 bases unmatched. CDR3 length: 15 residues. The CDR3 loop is CATSREGQGGEPQHF. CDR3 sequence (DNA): TGTGCCACCAGCAGAGAAGGACAGGGGGGGGAGCCCCAGCATTTT. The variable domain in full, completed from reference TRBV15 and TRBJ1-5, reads DAMVIQNPRYQVTQFGKPVTLSCSQTLNHNVMYWYQQKSSQAPKLLFHYYDKDFNNEADTPDNFQSRRPNTSFCFLDIRSPGLGDTAMYLCATSREGQGGEPQHFGDGTRLSIL.

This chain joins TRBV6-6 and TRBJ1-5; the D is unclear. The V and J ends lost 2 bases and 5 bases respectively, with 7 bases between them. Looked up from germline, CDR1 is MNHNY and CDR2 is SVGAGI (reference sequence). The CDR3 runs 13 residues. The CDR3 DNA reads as TGTGCCAGCAGTTACAACAAATATCAGCCCCAGCATTTT. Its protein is CASSYNKYQPQHF.

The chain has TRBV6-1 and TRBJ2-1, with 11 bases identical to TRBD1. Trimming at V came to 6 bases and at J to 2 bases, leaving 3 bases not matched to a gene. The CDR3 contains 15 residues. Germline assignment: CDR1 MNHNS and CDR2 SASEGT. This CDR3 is CASRRDRGTYNEQFF. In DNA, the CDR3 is TGTGCCAGCAGGCGGGACAGGGGGACCTACAATGAGCAGTTCTTC.

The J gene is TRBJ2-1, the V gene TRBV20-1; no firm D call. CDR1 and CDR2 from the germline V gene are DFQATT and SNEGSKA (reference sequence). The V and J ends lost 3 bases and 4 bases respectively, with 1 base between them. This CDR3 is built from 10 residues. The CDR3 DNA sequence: TGCAGTGCTAGTTACAATGAGCAGTTCTTC. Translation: CSASYNEQFF.

Written as DNA, the CDR3 is TGTGCCAGCAGCTCTACCTCAGGGACTGGGGCCAACGTCCTGACTTTC. As protein: CASSSTSGTGANVLTF. The chain carries TRBV11-2 and TRBJ2-6; weak D call: TRBD1 (5 bases). V lost 4 bases and J lost 2, with 12 bases in between. Germline V lookup: CDR1 SGHAT, CDR2 FQNNGV. This CDR3 is built from 16 residues.

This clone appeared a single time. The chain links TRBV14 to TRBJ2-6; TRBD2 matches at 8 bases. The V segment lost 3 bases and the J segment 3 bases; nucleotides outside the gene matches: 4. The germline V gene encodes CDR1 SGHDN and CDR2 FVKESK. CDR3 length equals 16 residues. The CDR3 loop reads CASSHAGGGGANVLTF. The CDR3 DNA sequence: TGTGCCAGCAGCCACGCGGGGGGAGGTGGGGCCAACGTCCTGACTTTC.

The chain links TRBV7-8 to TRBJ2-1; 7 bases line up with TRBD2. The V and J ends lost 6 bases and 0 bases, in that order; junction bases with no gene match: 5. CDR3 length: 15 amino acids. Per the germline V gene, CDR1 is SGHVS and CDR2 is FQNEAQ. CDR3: CASRSLAASYNEQFF. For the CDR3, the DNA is TGTGCCAGCAGGTCCCTAGCGGCCTCCTACAATGAGCAGTTCTTC.